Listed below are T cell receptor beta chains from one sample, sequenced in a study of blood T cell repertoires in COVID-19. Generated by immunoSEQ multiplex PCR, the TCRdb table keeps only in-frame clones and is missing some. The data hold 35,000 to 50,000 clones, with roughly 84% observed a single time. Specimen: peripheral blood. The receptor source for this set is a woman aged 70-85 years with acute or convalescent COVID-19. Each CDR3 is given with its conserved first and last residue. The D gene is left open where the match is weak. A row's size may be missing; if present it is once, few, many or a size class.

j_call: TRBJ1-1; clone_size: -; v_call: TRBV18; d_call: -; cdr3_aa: CASSPIQVDPEAFF; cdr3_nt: TGTGCCAGCTCACCGATACAGGTCGACCCTGAAGCTTTCTTT
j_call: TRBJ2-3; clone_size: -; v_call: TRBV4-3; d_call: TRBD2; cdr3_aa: CASSRGLAVDTQYF; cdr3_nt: TGCGCCAGCAGCCGGGGACTAGCGGTAGATACGCAGTATTTT
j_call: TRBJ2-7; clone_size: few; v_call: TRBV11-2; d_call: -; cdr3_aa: CATLGGRQGSGFSYEQYF; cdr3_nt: TGTGCCACATTGGGAGGGAGACAGGGGTCCGGGTTCTCCTACGAGCAGTACTTC
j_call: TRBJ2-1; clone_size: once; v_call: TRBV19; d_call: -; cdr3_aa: CASKDSIYNEQFF; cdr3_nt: TGTGCCAGTAAAGACTCCATTTACAATGAGCAGTTCTTC
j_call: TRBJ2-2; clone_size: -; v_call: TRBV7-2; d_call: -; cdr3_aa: CASSLLSPGSDTGELFF; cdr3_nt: TGTGCCAGCAGCTTACTCAGCCCGGGGTCGGACACCGGGGAGCTGTTTTTT
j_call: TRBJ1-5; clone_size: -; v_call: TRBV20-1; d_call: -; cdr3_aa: CSAPMGGTQHF; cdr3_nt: TGCAGTGCCCCTATGGGGGGAACCCAGCATTTT
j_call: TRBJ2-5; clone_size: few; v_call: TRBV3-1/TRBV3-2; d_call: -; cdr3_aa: CASSQGQLRETQYF; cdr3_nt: TGTGCCAGCAGCCAAGGGCAGCTCAGGGAGACCCAGTACTTC
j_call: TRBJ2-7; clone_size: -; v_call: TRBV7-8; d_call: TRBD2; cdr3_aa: CASSLAPRLAGAGEQYF; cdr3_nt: TGTGCCAGCAGCTTGGCACCGAGACTAGCGGGAGCAGGGGAGCAGTACTTC
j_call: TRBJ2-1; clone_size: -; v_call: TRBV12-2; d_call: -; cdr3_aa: CASRGGLAGKYNEQFF; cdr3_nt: TGTGCAAGTCGCGGTGGACTAGCGGGGAAGTACAATGAGCAGTTCTTC
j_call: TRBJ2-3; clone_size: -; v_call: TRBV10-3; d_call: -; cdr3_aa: CAISVQVTDTQYF; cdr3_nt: TGTGCCATCAGTGTACAGGTCACAGATACGCAGTATTTT
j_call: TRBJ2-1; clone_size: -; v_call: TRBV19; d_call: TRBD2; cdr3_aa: CASSGAGGWGNEQFF; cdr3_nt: TGTGCCAGTAGTGGAGCGGGAGGGTGGGGCAATGAGCAGTTCTTC
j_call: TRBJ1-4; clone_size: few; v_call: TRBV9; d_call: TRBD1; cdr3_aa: CASSVGTGYNEKLFF; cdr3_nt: TGTGCCAGCAGCGTAGGGACAGGGTATAATGAAAAACTGTTTTTT
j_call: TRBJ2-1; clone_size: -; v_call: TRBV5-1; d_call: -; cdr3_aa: CASSLNPAYNEQFF; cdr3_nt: TGCGCCAGCAGCTTGAATCCGGCCTACAATGAGCAGTTCTTC
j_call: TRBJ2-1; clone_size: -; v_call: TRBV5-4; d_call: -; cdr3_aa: CASSLEGPPNEQFF; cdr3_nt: TGTGCCAGCAGTCTTGAGGGCCCCCCCAATGAGCAGTTCTTC
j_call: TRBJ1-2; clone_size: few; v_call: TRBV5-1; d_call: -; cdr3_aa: CASSYPTDPGTNYGYTF; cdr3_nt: TGCGCCAGCAGCTACCCTACCGACCCGGGAACTAACTATGGCTACACCTTC
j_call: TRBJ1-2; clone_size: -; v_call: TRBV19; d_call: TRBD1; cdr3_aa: CASRGTVSNYGYTF; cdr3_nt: TGTGCCAGTAGGGGGACAGTCTCCAACTATGGCTACACCTTC
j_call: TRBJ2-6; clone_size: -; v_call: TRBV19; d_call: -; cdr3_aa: CASSIDPGAGANVLTF; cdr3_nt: TGTGCCAGTAGTATAGATCCAGGGGCTGGGGCCAACGTCCTGACTTTC
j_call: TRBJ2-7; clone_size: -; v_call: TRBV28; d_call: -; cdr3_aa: CASIRTVPYEQYF; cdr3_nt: TGTGCCAGCATAAGGACAGTGCCCTACGAGCAGTACTTC
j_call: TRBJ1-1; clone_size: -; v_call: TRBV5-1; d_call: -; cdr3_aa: CASSPSGNTEAFF; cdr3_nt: TGCGCCAGCAGCCCCTCGGGGAACACTGAAGCTTTCTTT
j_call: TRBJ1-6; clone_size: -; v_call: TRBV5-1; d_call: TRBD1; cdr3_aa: CASSLDGGQSTSSPLHF; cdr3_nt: TGCGCCAGCAGCTTGGATGGGGGACAGTCAACGAGTTCACCCCTCCACTTT
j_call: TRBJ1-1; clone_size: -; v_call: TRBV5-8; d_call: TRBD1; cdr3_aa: CASSLQGGRGTEAFF; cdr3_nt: TGTGCCAGCAGCTTACAGGGGGGACGGGGCACTGAAGCTTTCTTT
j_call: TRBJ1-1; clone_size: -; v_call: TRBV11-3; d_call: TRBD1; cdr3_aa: CASSLEGQTTEAFF; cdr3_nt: TGTGCCAGCAGCTTAGAGGGACAGACAACTGAAGCTTTCTTT
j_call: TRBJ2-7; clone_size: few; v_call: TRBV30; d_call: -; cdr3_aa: CAWSDPREQYF; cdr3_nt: TGTGCCTGGAGTGATCCTCGGGAGCAGTACTTC
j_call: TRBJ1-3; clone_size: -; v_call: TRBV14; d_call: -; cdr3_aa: CASSPVLSGNTIYF; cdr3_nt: TGTGCCAGCAGCCCAGTCCTCTCTGGAAACACCATATATTTT
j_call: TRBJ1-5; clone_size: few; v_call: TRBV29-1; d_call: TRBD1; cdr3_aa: CSVGTGGGQPQHF; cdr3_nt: TGCAGCGTTGGGACAGGGGGAGGTCAGCCCCAGCATTTT
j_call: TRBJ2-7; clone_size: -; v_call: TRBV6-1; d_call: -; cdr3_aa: CASSEGRGNEQYF; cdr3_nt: TGTGCCAGCAGTGAAGGCAGGGGTAACGAGCAGTACTTC
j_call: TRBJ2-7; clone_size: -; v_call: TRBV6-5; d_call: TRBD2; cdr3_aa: CASSTRGTGGHQQYF; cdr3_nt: TGTGCCAGCAGTACCCGAGGGACGGGAGGACACCAGCAGTACTTC
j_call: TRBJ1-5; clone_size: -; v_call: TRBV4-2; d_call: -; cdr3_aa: CASSQAPTTPGNRQPQHF; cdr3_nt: TGTGCCAGCAGCCAAGCCCCCACGACCCCAGGGAATAGGCAGCCCCAGCATTTT
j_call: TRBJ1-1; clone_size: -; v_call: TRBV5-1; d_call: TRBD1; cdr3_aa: CASSSGTGLNTEAFF; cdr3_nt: TGCGCCAGCAGCTCCGGGACAGGGTTGAACACTGAAGCTTTCTTT
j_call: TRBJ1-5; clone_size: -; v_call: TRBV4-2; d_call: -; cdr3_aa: CASSQDLGGVGQPQHF; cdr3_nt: TGTGCCAGCAGCCAAGATCTGGGGGGGGTCGGTCAGCCCCAGCATTTT
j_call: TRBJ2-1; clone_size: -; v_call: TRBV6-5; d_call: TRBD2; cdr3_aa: CASSYQAGVGNEQFF; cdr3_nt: TGTGCCAGCAGTTACCAAGCGGGAGTCGGGAATGAGCAGTTCTTC
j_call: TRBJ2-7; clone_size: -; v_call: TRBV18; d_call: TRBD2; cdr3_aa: CASSPPGVAGGYEQYF; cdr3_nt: TGTGCCAGCTCACCACCGGGGGTAGCGGGAGGCTACGAGCAGTACTTC
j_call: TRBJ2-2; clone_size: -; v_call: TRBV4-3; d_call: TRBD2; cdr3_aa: CASSQDRLLAGGPNTGELFF; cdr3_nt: TGCGCCAGCAGCCAAGATAGATTGCTAGCGGGAGGCCCTAACACCGGGGAGCTGTTTTTT
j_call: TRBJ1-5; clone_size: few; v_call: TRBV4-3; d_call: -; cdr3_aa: CASSQVWQGNQPQHF; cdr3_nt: TGCGCCAGCAGCCAAGTTTGGCAGGGAAATCAGCCCCAGCATTTT
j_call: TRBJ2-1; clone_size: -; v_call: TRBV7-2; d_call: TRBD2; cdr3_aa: CASRESGGYFNEQFF; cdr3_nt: TGTGCCAGCAGGGAAAGCGGGGGCTATTTCAATGAGCAGTTCTTC
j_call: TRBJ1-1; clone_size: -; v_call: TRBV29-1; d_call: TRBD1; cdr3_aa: CSALTGPNEAFF; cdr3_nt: TGCAGCGCGCTGACAGGGCCCAATGAAGCTTTCTTT
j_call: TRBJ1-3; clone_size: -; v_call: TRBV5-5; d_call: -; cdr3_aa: CASSLQTVRSGNTIYF; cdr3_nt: TGTGCCAGCAGCTTGCAAACAGTTCGCTCTGGAAACACCATATATTTT
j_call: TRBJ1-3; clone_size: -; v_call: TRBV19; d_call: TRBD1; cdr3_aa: CASSIGTGGNTIYF; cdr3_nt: TGTGCCAGTAGTATCGGGACAGGTGGAAACACCATATATTTT
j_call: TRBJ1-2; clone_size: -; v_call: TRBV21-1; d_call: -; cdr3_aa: CASSKLMREFGYYGYTF; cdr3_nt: TGTGCCAGCAGCAAATTGATGAGGGAATTCGGATACTATGGCTACACCTTC
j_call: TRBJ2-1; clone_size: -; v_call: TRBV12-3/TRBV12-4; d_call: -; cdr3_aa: CASGAGAYNEQFF; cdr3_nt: TGTGCCAGCGGCGCCGGGGCCTACAATGAGCAGTTCTTC
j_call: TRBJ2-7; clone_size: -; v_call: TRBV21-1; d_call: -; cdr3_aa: CASSKGYRLAPHSYEQYF; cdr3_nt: TGTGCCAGCAGCAAAGGATACAGACTAGCCCCCCACTCCTACGAGCAGTACTTC
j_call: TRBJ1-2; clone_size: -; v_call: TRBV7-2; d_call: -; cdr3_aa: CASSPRVYGYTF; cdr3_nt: TGTGCCAGCAGCCCACGGGTCTATGGCTACACCTTC